These 5 T cell receptor beta chains were all obtained from the same sample, sequenced in a study of cytomegalovirus exposure and HLA in healthy donors. PCR employed 60 Vbeta and 13 Jbeta primers. Only in-frame clones appear in the TCRdb table, and some are missing; sequencing was by immunoSEQ multiplex PCR. Among 90,000 to 110,000 clones listed, approximately 73% were seen once. Sequencing was performed on PBMCs. The receptor source for this set is a man aged 35 to 55 in good health and CMV-seronegative.

The CDR3 sequence is CASSPGLALKETQYF. CDR3 bases: TGTGCCAGCAGCCCGGGACTAGCGCTTAAAGAGACCCAGTACTTC. The chain links TRBV14 to TRBJ2-5, with 10 bases fitting TRBD2. The CDR3 is 15 amino acids. The germline V gene has CDR1 SGHDN and CDR2 FVKESK. Trimming at V came to 4 bases and at J to 3 bases, leaving 5 bases not matched to a gene.

This sequence joins TRBV4-1 and TRBJ2-1, with 13 bases identical to TRBD2. Germline V CDR1 and CDR2: MGHRA, YSYEKL. The trim removed 2 bases at V and 8 bases at J, leaving 9 bases unmatched. The CDR3 has 17 amino acids. DNA of the CDR3: TGCGCCAGCAGCCAACCCATGGGACTAGCGGGGTTTGATGAGCAGTTCTTC. As protein: CASSQPMGLAGFDEQFF.

The chain has TRBV11-2 and TRBJ2-7; 7 bases line up with TRBD1. Looked up from germline, CDR1 is SGHAT and CDR2 is FQNNGV. V was clipped by 4 bases and J by 1 base; unmatched bases: 4. This CDR3 has 14 residues. CDR3 residues: CASSSDRFSYEQYF. The CDR3 DNA sequence: TGTGCCAGCAGCTCGGACAGGTTTTCCTACGAGCAGTACTTC. The variable domain in full, completed from reference TRBV11-2 and TRBJ2-7, reads EAGVAQSPRYKIIEKRQSVAFWCNPISGHATLYWYQQILGQGPKLLIQFQNNGVVDDSQLPKDRFSAERLKGVDSTLKIQPAKLEDSAVYLCASSSDRFSYEQYFGPGTRLTVT.

The V and J genes are TRBV4-1 and TRBJ2-3; no clear D. V lost 1 base to trimming and J lost 5 bases, with 7 bases between them. Germline V gene sequence: CDR1 MGHRA, CDR2 YSYEKL. The CDR3 is 13 residues long. CDR3 nucleotides: TGCGCCAGCAGCCAAGTTTTTCAAGATACGCAGTATTTT. Translating gives CASSQVFQDTQYF.

The V and J genes are TRBV7-9 and TRBJ1-1; D is ambiguous. The V end was cut by 1 base, the J end by 7 bases, with 10 bases between. The CDR3 has 13 amino acids. Germline V gives CDR1 SEHNR, CDR2 FQNEAQ (reference sequence). The CDR3 here is CASSLVYGSEAFF. CDR3 nucleotides: TGTGCCAGCAGCTTAGTATATGGGAGTGAAGCTTTCTTT.